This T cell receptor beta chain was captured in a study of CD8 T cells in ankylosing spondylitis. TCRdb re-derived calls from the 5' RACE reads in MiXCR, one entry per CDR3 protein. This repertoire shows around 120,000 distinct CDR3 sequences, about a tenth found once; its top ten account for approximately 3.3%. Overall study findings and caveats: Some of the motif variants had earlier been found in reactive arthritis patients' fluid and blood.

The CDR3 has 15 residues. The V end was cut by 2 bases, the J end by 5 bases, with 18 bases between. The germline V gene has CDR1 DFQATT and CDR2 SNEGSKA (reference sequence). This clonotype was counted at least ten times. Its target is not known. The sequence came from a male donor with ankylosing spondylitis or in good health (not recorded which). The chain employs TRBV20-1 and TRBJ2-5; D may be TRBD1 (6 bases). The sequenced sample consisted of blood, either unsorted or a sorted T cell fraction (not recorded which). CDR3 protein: CSARPPGELVETQYF. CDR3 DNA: TGCAGTGCTAGACCCCCAGGGGAGCTCGTTGAGACCCAGTACTTC.